This section outlines one T cell receptor (beta chain) sequence together with its context. This sample is drawn from a study of blood T cell repertoires in COVID-19. Study context: Sites in the United States, Italy and Spain provided acute and convalescent COVID-19 samples. The cDNA or gDNA used as material had been derived from T cells, B-cell-depleted T cells, or PBMCs.

In the original processing: Amplification of reference gene primers was used by the study to estimate nucleated cell counts. TCRdb's table, derived via immunoSEQ multiplex PCR, lists solely in-frame clones and lacks some. Clone size and the V and J calls come from that table; the DNA yielded D and trimming. This table holds tens of thousands of clones, roughly 83% found once. The sequenced sample was peripheral blood. This sequence originates from a human donor in a cohort sampled during active COVID-19.

Here the CDR3 DNA reads TGTGCCAGCATCTTGGGGGGAGTCGGGTGGAGCACCGGGGAGCTGTTTTTT. This codes for CASILGGVGWSTGELFF. The chain has TRBV28 and TRBJ2-2, with D perhaps TRBD2 (6 bases). Germline V gene data show CDR1 as MDHEN and CDR2 as SYDVKM. CDR3 size: 17 residues. Trimming shortened V by 7 bases and J by 4 bases, and 22 bases separated the two germline ends.